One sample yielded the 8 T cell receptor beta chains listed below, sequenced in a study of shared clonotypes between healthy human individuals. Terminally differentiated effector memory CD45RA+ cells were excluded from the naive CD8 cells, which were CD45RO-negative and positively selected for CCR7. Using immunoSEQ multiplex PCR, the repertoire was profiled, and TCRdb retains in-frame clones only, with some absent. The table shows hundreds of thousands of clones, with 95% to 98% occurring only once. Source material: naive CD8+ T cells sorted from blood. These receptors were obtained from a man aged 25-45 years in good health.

The CDR3 loop is CASSYDRGISYEQYF. As DNA, the CDR3 is TGTGCCAGCAGTTACGACAGGGGAATTTCCTACGAGCAGTACTTC. The chain joins TRBV6-5 to TRBJ2-7; 8 bases line up with TRBD1. The germline V gene has CDR1 MNHEY and CDR2 SVGAGI. The CDR3 has 15 residues. Trimming removed 2 bases from V and 1 base from J; junction bases left unmatched: 4.

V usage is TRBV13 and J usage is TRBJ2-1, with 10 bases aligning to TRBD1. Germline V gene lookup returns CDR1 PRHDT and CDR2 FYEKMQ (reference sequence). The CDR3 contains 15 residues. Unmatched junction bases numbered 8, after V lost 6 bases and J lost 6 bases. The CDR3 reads CASRYGTGASNEQFF. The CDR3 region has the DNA TGTGCCAGCAGATATGGGACAGGGGCGTCCAATGAGCAGTTCTTC.

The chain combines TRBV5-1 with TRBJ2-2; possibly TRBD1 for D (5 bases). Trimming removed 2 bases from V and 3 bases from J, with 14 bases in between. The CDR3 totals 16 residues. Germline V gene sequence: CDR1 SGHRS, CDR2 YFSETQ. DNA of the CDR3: TGCGCCAGCAGCTTTTCATCAGGGTGGGACACCGGGGAGCTGTTTTTT. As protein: CASSFSSGWDTGELFF. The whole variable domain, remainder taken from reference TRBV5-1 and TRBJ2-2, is KAGVTQTPRYLIKTRGQQVTLSCSPISGHRSVSWYQQTPGQGLQFLFEYFSETQRNKGNFPGRFSGRQFSNSRSEMNVSTLELGDSALYLCASSFSSGWDTGELFFGEGSRLTVL.

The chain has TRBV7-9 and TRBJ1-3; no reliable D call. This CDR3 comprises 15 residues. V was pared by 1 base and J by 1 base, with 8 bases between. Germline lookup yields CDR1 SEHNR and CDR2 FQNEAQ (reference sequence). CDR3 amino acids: CASSLVAGSGNTIYF. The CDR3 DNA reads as TGTGCCAGCAGCTTAGTGGCGGGTTCTGGAAACACCATATATTTT.

CDR3 DNA: TGCGCCAGCAGCCAAAGGCGGGGTAACAATCAGCCCCAGCATTTT. Translated, it gives CASSQRRGNNQPQHF. The chain uses TRBV4-3 and TRBJ1-5, with unresolved D. The CDR3 covers 15 residues. V lost 2 bases and J lost 3, with 11 bases in between. Per germline, CDR1 LGHNA and CDR2 YSLEER.

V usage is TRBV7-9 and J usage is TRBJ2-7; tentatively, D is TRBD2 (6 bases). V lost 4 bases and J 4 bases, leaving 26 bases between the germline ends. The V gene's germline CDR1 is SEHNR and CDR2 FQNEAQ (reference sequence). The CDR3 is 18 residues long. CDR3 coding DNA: TGTGCCAGCAGCTCCCTAGGAGGGACCCCTCACCATGGGTACGAGCAGTACTTC. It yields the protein CASSSLGGTPHHGYEQYF.

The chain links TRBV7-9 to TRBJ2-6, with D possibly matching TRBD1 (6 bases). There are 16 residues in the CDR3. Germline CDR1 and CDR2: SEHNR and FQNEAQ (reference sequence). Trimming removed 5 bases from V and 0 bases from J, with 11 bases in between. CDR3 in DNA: TGTGCCAGCAGCCCGACAGGCAACTCTGGGGCCAACGTCCTGACTTTC. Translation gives CASSPTGNSGANVLTF. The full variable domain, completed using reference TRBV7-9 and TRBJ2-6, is DTGVSQNPRHKITKRGQNVTFRCDPISEHNRLYWYRQTLGQGPEFLTYFQNEAQLEKSRLLSDRFSAERPKGSFSTLEIQRTEQGDSAMYLCASSPTGNSGANVLTFGAGSRLTVL.

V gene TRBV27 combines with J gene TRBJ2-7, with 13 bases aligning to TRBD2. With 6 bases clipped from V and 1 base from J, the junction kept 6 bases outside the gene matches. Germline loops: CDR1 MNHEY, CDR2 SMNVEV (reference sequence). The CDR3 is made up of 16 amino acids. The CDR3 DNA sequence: TGTGCCAGCAGCCATATACTAGCGGGAGGGTCCTACGAGCAGTACTTC. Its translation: CASSHILAGGSYEQYF.